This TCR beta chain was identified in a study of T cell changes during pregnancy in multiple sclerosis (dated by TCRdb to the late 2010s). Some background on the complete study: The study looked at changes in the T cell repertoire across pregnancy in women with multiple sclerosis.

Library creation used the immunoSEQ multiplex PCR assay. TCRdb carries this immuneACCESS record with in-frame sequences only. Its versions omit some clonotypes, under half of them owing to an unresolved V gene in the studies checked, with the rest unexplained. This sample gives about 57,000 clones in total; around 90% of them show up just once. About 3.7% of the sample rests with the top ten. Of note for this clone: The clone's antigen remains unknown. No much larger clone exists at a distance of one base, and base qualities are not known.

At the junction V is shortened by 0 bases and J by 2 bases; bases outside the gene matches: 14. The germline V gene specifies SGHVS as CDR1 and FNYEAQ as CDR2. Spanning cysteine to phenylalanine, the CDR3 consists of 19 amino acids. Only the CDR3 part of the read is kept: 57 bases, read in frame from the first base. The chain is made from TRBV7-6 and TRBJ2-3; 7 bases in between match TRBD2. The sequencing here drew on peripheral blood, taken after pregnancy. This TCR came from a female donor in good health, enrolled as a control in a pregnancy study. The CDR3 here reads CASSLALWGRDRDTDTQYF. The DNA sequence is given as TGTGCCAGCAGCTTAGCGCTGTGGGGGAGGGATAGGGACACAGATACGCAGTATTTT.